The sequence of this TCR beta chain was determined in a study of CD4 T cells in relation to SARS-CoV-2 and coronaviruses. For the study at large: TCR beta CDR3s were sequenced after 10-day antigen culture of PBMCs. The study, taken as a whole, reports: Monoreactive clones expanded significantly more to SARS-CoV-2 than crossreactive clones did.

Survey-level TCR-beta sequencing used DNA from CEF-cultured naive and memory CD4+ T cells. Clones were sequenced by immunoSEQ multiplex PCR, and TCRdb holds only the in-frame ones, with some missing. Here the sample spans around 30,000 clones, more than 65% being singletons. This clone was observed a handful of times. Its specificity is unknown. The CDR3 has 16 residues. The trim removed 4 bases at V and 0 bases at J, leaving 6 bases unmatched. Germline values: CDR1 SGHDT, CDR2 YYEEEE. Input material: memory CD4+ T cells from PBMCs, cultured in vitro. This chain joins TRBV5-6 and TRBJ2-7; 11 bases map to TRBD2. The receptor comes from an adult with COVID-19. CDR3 loop: CASSPGLAVSSYEQYF. In DNA form, the CDR3 reads TGTGCCAGCAGCCCGGGACTAGCGGTAAGCTCCTACGAGCAGTACTTC.